Described below is a single T cell receptor (beta chain) sequence and its context. As yet, its antigen is unknown. This record belongs to a study of regulatory dendritic cells for organ transplantation. Whole-study findings and limits: The most alloreactive TCR clonotypes were found in resting memory CD8+ cells.

Germline V gene sequence: CDR1 KGHSH, CDR2 LQKENI. V was clipped by 3 bases and J by 0 bases, with 14 bases between them. This CDR3 contains 16 residues. Produced via immunoSEQ multiplex PCR; TCRdb's table is partial and in-frame only. The sample comprises some 35,000 clones, 90% to 95% of which are singletons, and about 0.11% rests with the top ten. Sequencing was performed on naive CD8+ T cells from blood. Subset noted: CD45RA+ naive T cells. The sequence derives from a human donor in good health. The chain has TRBV18 and TRBJ2-5; D perhaps matches TRBD2 (5 bases). For the CDR3, the DNA is TGTGCCAGCTCACCCCCCCCGGGAACGTACCAAGAGACCCAGTACTTC. It is translated as CASSPPPGTYQETQYF.